This T cell receptor beta chain was retrieved from a study of glioma-infiltrating T cells. TCR alpha and beta CDR3 regions were amplified from RNA using iRepertoire nested multiplex PCR. TCRdb called the multiplex PCR reads again in MiXCR, with one record for every CDR3 protein. The top ten hold around a third of the sample, which has over 100,000 distinct CDR3 sequences, less than 30% seen once. The sequence was collected from a human donor with low-grade glioma or glioblastoma, undergoing nonglioma brain surgery, or in good health (not recorded which). Sequenced: glioma tissue, nonneoplastic brain tissue, or PBMCs (not recorded which).

The CDR3: CASSYGGPTNEQFF. CDR3 sequence (DNA): TGTGCCAGCAGTTACGGCGGGCCTACTAATGAGCAGTTCTTC. The chain employs TRBV6-6 and TRBJ2-1; perhaps TRBD2 as D (5 bases). Per germline, CDR1 MNHNY and CDR2 SVGAGI (reference sequence). V was pared by 2 bases and J by 7 bases, with 12 bases between. The CDR3 consists of 14 residues.